This T cell receptor beta chain was documented in a study of T cells in Graves' hyperthyroidism and ophthalmopathy. Study-level results: A model of 13 V-J pairs discriminated ophthalmopathy from stable hyperthyroidism.

Germline CDR1 is SNHLY and CDR2 is FYNNEI. This CDR3 region has 12 residues. The study enrolled patients aged 18 to 65 with newly diagnosed hyperthyroidism of under 2 months' duration. Regarding this clonotype: Its cognate antigen is unknown. With a much larger clone just one base away, this may be a read error.

Template material for amplifying TCR beta CDR3 regions consisted of RNA transcripts. During a first-round RT-PCR of the TCR CDR3, the HTBI primer set was used. TCRdb re-called the multiplex PCR reads with MiXCR, one entry per CDR3 protein. This sample has a few hundred thousand distinct CDR3 sequences; more than 45% occur once, and the top ten carry 8% to 8.5%. The chain is built from TRBV2 and TRBJ2-5; D might be TRBD2 (5 bases). The sequence came from a young woman with Graves' hyperthyroidism. The sample consisted of peripheral blood or thyroid tissue (not recorded which). As DNA, the CDR3 is TGTGCCCGCAGTAACGGGATGGAGACCCAGTACTTC. Its translation is CARSNGMETQYF.